The 12 T cell receptor beta chains below all came from one sample that was sequenced in a study of Ad26.COV2.S vaccination and SARS-CoV-2 variants. This table comes from immunoSEQ multiplex PCR, and its TCRdb copy is limited to in-frame clones, with some not included. The table shows some 300,000 clones, with roughly 80% occurring only once. The treatment is: some 20 received Ad26.COV2.S at low or high dose, single or two shots; about 5 received placebo; per-sample allocation not given. At day 63 after the first vaccine or placebo injection, samples were drawn. Here the sequenced sample was peripheral blood, taken in a trial of Ad26.COV2.S vaccine versus placebo. These receptors originate from a person aged 18 to 65 who received the Ad26.COV2.S COVID-19 vaccine or a placebo.

The chain has TRBV5-1 and TRBJ2-7; the D is unclear. Germline assignment: CDR1 SGHRS and CDR2 YFSETQ. This CDR3 region has 13 residues. Deletions cut 2 bases from V and 5 bases from J, with 11 bases between. The CDR3 sequence: CASSLGPVDEQYF. Written as DNA, the CDR3 is TGCGCCAGCAGCTTAGGACCGGTCGACGAGCAGTACTTC.

The chain uses TRBV5-1 and TRBJ2-7, with D possibly being TRBD1 or TRBD2 (7 bases each). Trimming took off 1 base at V and 2 bases at J, with 10 bases between the two ends. The CDR3 loop spans 14 amino acids. Per germline, CDR1 SGHRS and CDR2 YFSETQ. The CDR3 DNA is TGCGCCAGCAGCTTGCAGGGGGGGACCTACGAGCAGTACTTC. It encodes CASSLQGGTYEQYF. The complete variable domain, with remaining parts taken from reference TRBV5-1 and TRBJ2-7, reads KAGVTQTPRYLIKTRGQQVTLSCSPISGHRSVSWYQQTPGQGLQFLFEYFSETQRNKGNFPGRFSGRQFSNSRSEMNVSTLELGDSALYLCASSLQGGTYEQYFGPGTRLTVT.

V and J are TRBV28 and TRBJ1-2; D is possibly TRBD1 (5 bases). With 10 bases removed from V and 4 bases from J, the gap between germline ends came to 19 bases. CDR1 MDHEN and CDR2 SYDVKM come from the germline V gene. The CDR3 is 14 residues long. The CDR3 sequence is CATETRDGTYGYTF. The CDR3 bases are TGTGCCACCGAGACCAGGGATGGAACCTATGGCTACACCTTC.

This clone came up a few times. The V and J genes are TRBV2 and TRBJ1-6; the D is unclear. The germline V and J ends were trimmed by 7 bases and 9 bases, with 31 bases remaining between them. Germline CDR1 and CDR2: SNHLY and FYNNEI. The CDR3 loop spans 19 amino acids. CDR3 amino acids: CASIGEHSGSRLLSSPLHF. CDR3 sequence (DNA): TGTGCCAGCATCGGAGAACACAGCGGGTCCCGATTATTGTCTTCACCCCTCCACTTT.

The sample holds one count of this clone. CDR3 sequence reads: CASSGESTDTQYF. The CDR3 nucleotides are TGTGCCAGCAGTGGAGAGAGCACAGATACGCAGTATTTT. This chain uses TRBV2 with TRBJ2-3; D remains unclear. V was shortened by 4 bases and J by 0 bases, with 5 bases between the two germline ends. The CDR3 runs to 13 residues. In germline, CDR1 is SNHLY, CDR2 FYNNEI.

The count of this clone is one. The chain recombines TRBV28 with TRBJ2-2, with D tentatively TRBD1 (6 bases). Per germline, CDR1 MDHEN and CDR2 SYDVKM. Trimming stripped 7 bases from V and 2 bases from J, with 17 bases between. The CDR3 sequence is 16 residues long. For the CDR3, the DNA is TGTGCCAGCAAAAGGACTGGGGGCGCAAACACCGGGGAGCTGTTTTTT. Translation: CASKRTGGANTGELFF.

V and J are TRBV7-9 and TRBJ1-2; 7 bases fit TRBD1. V lost 1 base to trimming and J lost 6 bases; unmatched junction nucleotides: 5. The CDR3 sequence is 14 residues long. Germline-derived CDR1 and CDR2 are SEHNR and FQNEAQ (reference sequence). The CDR3 region is CASSLGWDSNGYTF. CDR3 nucleotides: TGTGCCAGCAGCTTAGGATGGGACAGTAATGGCTACACCTTC.

J is TRBJ2-1 and V is TRBV5-8; possibly TRBD1 or TRBD2 for D (5 bases each). The CDR3 totals 13 residues. CDR1 is SGHTS and CDR2 is YDEGEE in the germline V gene. V gave up 1 base and J gave up 10 bases, with 12 bases separating them. The DNA of the CDR3 is TGTGCCAGCAGCTTGCGAGGGGCAGGGGAGCAGTTCTTC. It yields the protein CASSLRGAGEQFF.

A few counts support this clone. The chain couples TRBV7-6 to TRBJ2-2; 7 bases map to TRBD2. The germline gives CDR1 SGHVS, CDR2 FNYEAQ. V lost 1 base to trimming and J lost 3 bases; unmatched junction nucleotides: 8. This CDR3 is 17 amino acids long. The CDR3 loop reads CASSLVPAGVDTGELFF. The CDR3 bases are TGTGCCAGCAGCTTAGTGCCCGCGGGGGTGGACACCGGGGAGCTGTTTTTT.

The chain links TRBV6-5 to TRBJ2-2; D is perhaps TRBD1 or TRBD2 (5 bases each). Trimming removed 0 bases at V and 4 bases at J, with 9 bases between. The CDR3 is 15 amino acids. The germline V gene has CDR1 MNHEY and CDR2 SVGAGI. The CDR3 sequence is CASSYSTGPTGELFF. DNA for the CDR3: TGTGCCAGCAGTTACTCGACGGGACCCACCGGGGAGCTGTTTTTT.

The chain carries TRBV28 and TRBJ1-2; possible D gene TRBD1, 6 bases. Between the trimmed V and J ends, which lost 6 bases and 4 bases, there was a span of 15 bases. The CDR3 is made up of 14 amino acids. The germline V gene encodes CDR1 MDHEN and CDR2 SYDVKM. This CDR3 reads CASRGTDRLYGYTF. The CDR3, as DNA: TGTGCCAGCAGGGGGACCGACAGGCTCTATGGCTACACCTTC.

This chain links TRBV7-9 with TRBJ2-2, with 8 bases fitting TRBD2. This CDR3 contains 15 residues. Losses at the gene ends were 3 bases for V and 4 bases for J; bases not matched to a gene: 4. The germline gives CDR1 SEHNR, CDR2 FQNEAQ (reference sequence). The CDR3 sequence: CASSLVAGPTGELFF. The CDR3 region has the DNA TGTGCCAGCAGCTTGGTAGCGGGGCCCACCGGGGAGCTGTTTTTT.